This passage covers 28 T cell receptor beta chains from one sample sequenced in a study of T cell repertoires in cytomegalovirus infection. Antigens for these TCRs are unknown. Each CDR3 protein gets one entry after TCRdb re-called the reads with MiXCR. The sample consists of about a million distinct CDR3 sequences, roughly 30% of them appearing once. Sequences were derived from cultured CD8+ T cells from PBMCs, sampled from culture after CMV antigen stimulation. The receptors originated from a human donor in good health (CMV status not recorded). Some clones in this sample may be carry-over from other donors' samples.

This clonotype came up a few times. The CDR3 coding sequence is TGTGCCAGCAGCTTCATGGAGGGTCATGACATCAATTCACCCCTCCACTTT. It codes for CASSFMEGHDINSPLHF. The chain combines TRBV7-9 with TRBJ1-6; no definite D call. V lost 3 bases to trimming and J lost 7 bases, with 19 bases between them. The germline CDR1 and CDR2 sequences are SEHNR and FQNEAQ (reference sequence). The CDR3 contains 17 residues.

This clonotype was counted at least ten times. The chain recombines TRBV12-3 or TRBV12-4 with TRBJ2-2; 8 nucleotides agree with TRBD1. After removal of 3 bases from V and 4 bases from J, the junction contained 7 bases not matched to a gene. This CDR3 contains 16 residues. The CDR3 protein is CASSFATGVATGELFF. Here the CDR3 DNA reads TGTGCCAGCAGTTTCGCGACAGGGGTGGCCACCGGGGAGCTGTTTTTT.

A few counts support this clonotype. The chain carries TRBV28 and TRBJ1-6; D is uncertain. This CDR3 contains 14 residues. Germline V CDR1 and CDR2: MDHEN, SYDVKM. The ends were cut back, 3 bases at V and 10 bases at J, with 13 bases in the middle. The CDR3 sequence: CASSLKRRESPLHF. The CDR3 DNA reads TGTGCCAGCAGTTTGAAGCGGCGCGAATCACCCCTCCACTTT. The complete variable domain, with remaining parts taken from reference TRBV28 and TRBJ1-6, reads DVKVTQSSRYLVKRTGEKVFLECVQDMDHENMFWYRQDPGLGLRLIYFSYDVKMKEKGDIPEGYSVSREKKERFSLILESASTNQTSMYLCASSLKRRESPLHFGNGTRLTVT.

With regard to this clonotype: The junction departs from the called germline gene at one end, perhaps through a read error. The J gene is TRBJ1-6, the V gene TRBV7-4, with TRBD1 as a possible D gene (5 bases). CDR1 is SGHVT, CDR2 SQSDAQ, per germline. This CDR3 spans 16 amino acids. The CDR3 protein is CVSSSEIGTGSSPLHF. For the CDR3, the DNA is TGTGTCAGCAGCTCAGAAATCGGGACCGGGAGTTCACCCCTCCACTTT.

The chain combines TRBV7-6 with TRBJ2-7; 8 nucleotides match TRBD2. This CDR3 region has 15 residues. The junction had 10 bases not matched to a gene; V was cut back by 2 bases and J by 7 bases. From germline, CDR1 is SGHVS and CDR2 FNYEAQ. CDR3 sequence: CASSLSKRGIGEQYF. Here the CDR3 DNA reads TGTGCCAGCAGCTTAAGTAAGCGGGGGATTGGGGAGCAGTACTTC.

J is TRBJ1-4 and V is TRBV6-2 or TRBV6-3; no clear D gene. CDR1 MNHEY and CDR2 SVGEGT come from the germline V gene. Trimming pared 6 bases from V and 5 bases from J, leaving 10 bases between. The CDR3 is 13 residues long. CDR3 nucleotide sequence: TGTGCCAGCAGGCCGACGGTGAATGAAAAACTGTTTTTT. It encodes CASRPTVNEKLFF.

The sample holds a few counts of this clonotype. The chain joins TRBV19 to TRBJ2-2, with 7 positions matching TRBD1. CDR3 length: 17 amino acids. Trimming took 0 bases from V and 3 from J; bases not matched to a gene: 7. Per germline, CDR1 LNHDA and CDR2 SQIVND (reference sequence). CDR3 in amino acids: CASSIDPDREDTGELFF. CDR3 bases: TGTGCCAGTAGTATAGATCCCGACAGGGAAGACACCGGGGAGCTGTTTTTT.

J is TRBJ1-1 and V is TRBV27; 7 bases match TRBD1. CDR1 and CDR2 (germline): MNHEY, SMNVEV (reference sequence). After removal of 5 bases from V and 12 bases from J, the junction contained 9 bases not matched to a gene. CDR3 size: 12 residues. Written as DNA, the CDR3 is TGTGCCAGCAGTCTTAGACAGGGTGGTACTTTCTTT. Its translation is CASSLRQGGTFF.

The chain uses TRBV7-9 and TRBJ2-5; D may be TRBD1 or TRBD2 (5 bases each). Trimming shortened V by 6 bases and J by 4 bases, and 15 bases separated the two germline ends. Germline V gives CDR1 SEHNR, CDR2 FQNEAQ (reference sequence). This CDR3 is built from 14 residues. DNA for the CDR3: TGTGCCAGCAGTCTTCCTACGGGGACAGAGACCCAGTACTTC. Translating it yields CASSLPTGTETQYF.

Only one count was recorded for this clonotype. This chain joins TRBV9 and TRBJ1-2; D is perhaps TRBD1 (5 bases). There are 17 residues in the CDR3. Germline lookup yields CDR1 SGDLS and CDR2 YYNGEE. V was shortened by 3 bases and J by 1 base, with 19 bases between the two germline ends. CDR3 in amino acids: CASSGGGGDHLNYGYTF. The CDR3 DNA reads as TGTGCCAGCAGCGGCGGCGGAGGGGACCATCTTAACTATGGCTACACCTTC.

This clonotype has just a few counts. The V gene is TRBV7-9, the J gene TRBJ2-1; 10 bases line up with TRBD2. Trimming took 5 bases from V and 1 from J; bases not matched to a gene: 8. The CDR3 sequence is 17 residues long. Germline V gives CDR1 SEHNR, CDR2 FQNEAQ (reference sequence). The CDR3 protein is CASSPPSSGGSYNEQFF. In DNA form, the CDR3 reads TGTGCCAGCAGCCCTCCTTCTAGCGGGGGATCCTACAATGAGCAGTTCTTC.

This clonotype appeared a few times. The CDR3: CASSPDRGKVGYGYTF. The CDR3 nucleotides are TGTGCCAGCAGTCCGGACAGGGGGAAAGTTGGTTATGGCTACACCTTC. The chain is built from TRBV27 and TRBJ1-2; 10 nucleotides align to TRBD1. Germline CDR1 reads MNHEY; CDR2 reads SMNVEV (reference sequence). Losses at the gene ends were 5 bases for V and 5 bases for J; bases not matched to a gene: 11. This CDR3 has 16 amino acids.

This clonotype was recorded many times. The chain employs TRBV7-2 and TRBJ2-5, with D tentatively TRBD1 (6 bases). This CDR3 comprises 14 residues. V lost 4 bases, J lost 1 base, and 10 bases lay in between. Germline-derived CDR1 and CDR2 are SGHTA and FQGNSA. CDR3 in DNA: TGTGCCAGCAGCTGGGACATACTCCAAGAGACCCAGTACTTC. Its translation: CASSWDILQETQYF.

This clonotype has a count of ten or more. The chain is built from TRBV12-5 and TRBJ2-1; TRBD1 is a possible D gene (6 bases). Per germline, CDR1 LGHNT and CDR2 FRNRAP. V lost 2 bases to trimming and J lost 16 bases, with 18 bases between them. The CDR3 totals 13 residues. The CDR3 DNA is TGTGCTAGTGGTTTGTCTCTGTTGGGGGCCTCCTTCTTC. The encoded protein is CASGLSLLGASFF. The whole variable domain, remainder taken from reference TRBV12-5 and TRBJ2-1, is DARVTQTPRHKVTEMGQEVTMRCQPILGHNTVFWYRQTMMQGLELLAYFRNRAPLDDSGMPKDRFSAEMPDATLATLKIQPSEPRDSAVYFCASGLSLLGASFFGPGTRLTVL.

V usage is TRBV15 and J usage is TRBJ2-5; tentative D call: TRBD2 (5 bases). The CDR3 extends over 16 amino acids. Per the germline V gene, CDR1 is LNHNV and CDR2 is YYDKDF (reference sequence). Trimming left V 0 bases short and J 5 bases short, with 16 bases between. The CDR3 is CATSRDEAAPGETQYF. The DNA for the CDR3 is TGTGCCACCAGCAGAGATGAGGCGGCTCCGGGGGAGACCCAGTACTTC.

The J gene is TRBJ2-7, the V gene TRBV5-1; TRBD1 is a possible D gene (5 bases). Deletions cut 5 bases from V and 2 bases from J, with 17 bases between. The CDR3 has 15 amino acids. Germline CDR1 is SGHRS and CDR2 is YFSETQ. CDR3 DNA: TGCGCCAGCAGATCAATTGAGACAGATCCCTACGAGCAGTACTTC. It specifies CASRSIETDPYEQYF.

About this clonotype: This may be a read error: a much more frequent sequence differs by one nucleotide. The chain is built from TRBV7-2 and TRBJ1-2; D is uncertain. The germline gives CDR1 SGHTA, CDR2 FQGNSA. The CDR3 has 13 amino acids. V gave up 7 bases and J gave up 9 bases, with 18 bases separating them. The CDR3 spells CASIRTHSESYTF. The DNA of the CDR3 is TGTGCCAGCATCCGGACGCATTCAGAGAGCTACACCTTC.

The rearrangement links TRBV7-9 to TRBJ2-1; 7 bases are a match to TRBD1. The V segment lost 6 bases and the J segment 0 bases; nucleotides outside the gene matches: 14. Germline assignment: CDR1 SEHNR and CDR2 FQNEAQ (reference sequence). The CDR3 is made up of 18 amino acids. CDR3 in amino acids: CASSFNAGGFSSYNEQFF. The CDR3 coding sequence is TGTGCCAGCAGTTTTAATGCAGGGGGTTTTAGCTCCTACAATGAGCAGTTCTTC.

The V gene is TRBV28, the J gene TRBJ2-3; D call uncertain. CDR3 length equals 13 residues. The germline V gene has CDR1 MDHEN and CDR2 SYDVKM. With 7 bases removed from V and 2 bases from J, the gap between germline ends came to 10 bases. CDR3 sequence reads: CASISLFTDTQYF. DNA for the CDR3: TGTGCCAGCATTAGTTTATTCACAGATACGCAGTATTTT.

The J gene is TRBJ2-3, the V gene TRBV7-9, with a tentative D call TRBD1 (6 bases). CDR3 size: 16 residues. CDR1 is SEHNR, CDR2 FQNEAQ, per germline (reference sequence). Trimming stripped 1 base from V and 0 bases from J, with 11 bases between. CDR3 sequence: CASSLEVDRSTDTQYF. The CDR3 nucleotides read TGTGCCAGCAGCTTAGAGGTTGACAGGAGCACAGATACGCAGTATTTT.

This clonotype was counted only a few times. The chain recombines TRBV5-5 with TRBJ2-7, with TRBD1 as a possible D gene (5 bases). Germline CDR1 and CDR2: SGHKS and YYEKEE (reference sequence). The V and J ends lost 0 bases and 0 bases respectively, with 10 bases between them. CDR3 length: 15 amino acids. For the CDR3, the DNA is TGTGCCAGCAGCTTGGTGGACACAAGCTCCTACGAGCAGTACGTC. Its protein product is CASSLVDTSSYEQYV.

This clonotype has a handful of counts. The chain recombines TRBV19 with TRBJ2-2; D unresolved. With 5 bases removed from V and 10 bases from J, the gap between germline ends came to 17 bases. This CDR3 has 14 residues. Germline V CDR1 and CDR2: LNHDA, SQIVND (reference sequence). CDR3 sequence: CASSHIERKEELFF. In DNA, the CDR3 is TGTGCCAGTAGTCATATAGAGAGGAAAGAGGAGCTGTTTTTT.

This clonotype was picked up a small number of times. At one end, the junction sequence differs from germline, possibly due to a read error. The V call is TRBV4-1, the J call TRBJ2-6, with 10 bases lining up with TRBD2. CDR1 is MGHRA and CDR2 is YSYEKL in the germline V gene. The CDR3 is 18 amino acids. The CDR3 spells CASSEDSGGYSGANVLTF. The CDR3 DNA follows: TGCGCCAGCAGCGAAGATAGCGGGGGGTACTCTGGGGCCAACGTCCTGACTTTC.

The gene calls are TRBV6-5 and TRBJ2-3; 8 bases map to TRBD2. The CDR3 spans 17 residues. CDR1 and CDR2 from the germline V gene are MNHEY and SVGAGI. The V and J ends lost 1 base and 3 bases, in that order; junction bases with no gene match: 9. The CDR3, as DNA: TGTGCCAGCAGTTACTGGGTGGGAGCGGGGGCGACAGATACGCAGTATTTT. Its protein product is CASSYWVGAGATDTQYF.

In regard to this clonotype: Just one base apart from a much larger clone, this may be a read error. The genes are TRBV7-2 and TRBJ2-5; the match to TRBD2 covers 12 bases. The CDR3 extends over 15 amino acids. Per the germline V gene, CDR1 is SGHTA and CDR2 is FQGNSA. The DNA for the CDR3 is TGTGCCAGCAGCCCGACTAGCGGGGGACGAGAGACCCGGTACTTC. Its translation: CASSPTSGGRETRYF.

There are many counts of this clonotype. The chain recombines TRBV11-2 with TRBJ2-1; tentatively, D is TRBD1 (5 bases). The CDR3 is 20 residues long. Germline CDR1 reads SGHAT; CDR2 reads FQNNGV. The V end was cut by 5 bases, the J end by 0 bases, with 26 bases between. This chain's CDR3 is CASSPQVPGMPFDSYNEQFF. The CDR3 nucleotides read TGTGCCAGCAGCCCCCAGGTCCCAGGGATGCCCTTTGACTCCTACAATGAGCAGTTCTTC.

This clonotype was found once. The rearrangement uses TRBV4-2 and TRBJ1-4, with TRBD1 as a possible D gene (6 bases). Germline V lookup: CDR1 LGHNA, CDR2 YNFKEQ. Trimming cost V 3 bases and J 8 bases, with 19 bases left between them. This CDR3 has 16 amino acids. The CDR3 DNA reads TGTGCCAGCAGCCATTTACCCGACAGGACTCAGGAAAAACTGTTTTTT. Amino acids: CASSHLPDRTQEKLFF.

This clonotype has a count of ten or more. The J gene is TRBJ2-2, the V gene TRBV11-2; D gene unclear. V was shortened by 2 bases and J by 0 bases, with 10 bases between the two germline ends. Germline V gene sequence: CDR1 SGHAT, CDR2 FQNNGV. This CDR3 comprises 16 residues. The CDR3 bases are TGTGCCAGCAGCTTAACAGCACACGCGAACACCGGGGAGCTGTTTTTT. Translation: CASSLTAHANTGELFF.